Presented here are 14 T cell receptor beta chains from one specimen sequenced in a study of Graves' ophthalmopathy and Graves' hyperthyroidism. The TCR beta CDR3 regions underwent amplification from RNA transcripts. Amplification began with first-round RT-PCR using HTBI primers, then second-round multiplex PCR was performed. A single record per CDR3 protein comes from TCRdb applying MiXCR to the multiplex PCR reads. The sample contains around 1.1 million distinct CDR3 sequences, around a third of which appear only once. Specimen: peripheral blood or thyroid tissue (not recorded which). Receptors were obtained from an adult man with Graves' hyperthyroidism.

This clonotype was observed a handful of times. The gene calls are TRBV20-1 and TRBJ2-7; D gene ambiguous. Trimming pared 0 bases from V and 2 bases from J, leaving 11 bases between. Per the germline V gene, CDR1 is DFQATT and CDR2 is SNEGSKA (reference sequence). This CDR3 is built from 14 residues. The CDR3: CSARDEEWAYEQYF. Here the CDR3 DNA reads TGCAGTGCTAGAGATGAAGAGTGGGCCTACGAGCAGTACTTC.

The sample holds a few counts of this clonotype. The V gene is TRBV29-1, the J gene TRBJ2-7, with D perhaps TRBD1 or TRBD2 (6 bases each). CDR1 is SQVTM, CDR2 ANQGSEA, per germline. The CDR3 runs to 12 residues. V lost 6 bases, J lost 1 base, and 10 bases lay in between. CDR3 sequence (DNA): TGCAGCGTGCGGGACATGTCCTACGAGCAGTACTTC. Translated, it gives CSVRDMSYEQYF.

The chain has TRBV12-3 or TRBV12-4 and TRBJ1-2; D is unresolved. The V gene lost 1 base and the J gene lost 8 bases, with 5 bases spanning the gap. The CDR3 has 11 amino acids. In DNA, the CDR3 is TGTGCCAGCAGTTTAGAGTCGGGCTACACCTTC. It codes for CASSLESGYTF.

The J gene is TRBJ1-3, the V gene TRBV10-3; D may be TRBD1 (6 bases). V was cut by 6 bases and J by 3 bases, with 12 bases left in between. The CDR3 loop spans 14 amino acids. Per germline, CDR1 ENHRY and CDR2 SYGVKD. The CDR3 spells CAIRERGGGNTIYF. CDR3 nucleotide sequence: TGTGCCATCAGGGAGAGAGGGGGTGGAAACACCATATATTTT.

The chain combines TRBV10-1 with TRBJ2-3, with D possibly being TRBD1 (5 bases). Germline CDR1 is WNHNN and CDR2 is SYGVQD (reference sequence). Between the trimmed V and J ends, which lost 6 bases and 9 bases, there was a span of 13 bases. This CDR3 region has 12 residues. The CDR3 DNA is TGCGCCAGCAGGACCGACAGTGGGACGCAGTATTTT. This gives the protein CASRTDSGTQYF.

This clonotype has at least ten counts. This chain joins TRBV12-3 or TRBV12-4 and TRBJ1-2; no firm D call. V was cut by 5 bases and J by 3 bases, with 13 bases left in between. This CDR3 has 14 amino acids. CDR3 loop: CASSTRLAYYGYTF. For the CDR3, the DNA is TGTGCCAGCAGTACCCGACTAGCCTACTATGGCTACACCTTC.

This clonotype was counted between two and nine times. The V call is TRBV12-3 or TRBV12-4, the J call TRBJ1-2, with D possibly TRBD1 on 5 matching bases. V was cut by 7 bases and J by 4 bases, with 19 bases left in between. There are 15 residues in the CDR3. CDR3 coding DNA: TGTGCCAGCACCCCAGGGCCAACGTTGCCCTATGGCTACACCTTC. Translating gives CASTPGPTLPYGYTF.

The CDR3 protein is CASSYQASRTGYEQYF. The CDR3 DNA reads as TGTGCCAGCAGTTACCAAGCTTCGAGGACCGGATACGAGCAGTACTTC. V gene TRBV6-1 combines with J gene TRBJ2-7; D not certain. This CDR3 comprises 16 residues. With 5 bases removed from V and 4 bases from J, the gap between germline ends came to 21 bases. Looked up from germline, CDR1 is MNHNS and CDR2 is SASEGT.

Worth noting for this clonotype: The conserved final phenylalanine or tryptophan is absent from the CDR3, which likely points to a read error. In nucleotides, the CDR3 is TGTGCCAGCAGCTCCAGAGGGAGGACTGAAGCTTTCCTT. Translation: CASSSRGRTEAFL. The chain has TRBV7-2 and TRBJ1-1; D remains unclear. This CDR3 contains 13 residues. Germline lookup yields CDR1 SGHTA and CDR2 FQGNSA. The V end lost 4 bases, the J end lost 5 bases, and 11 bases lay between the germline ends.

This clonotype has only a few counts. The rearrangement links TRBV5-5 to TRBJ2-7; D is uncertain. Germline V gives CDR1 SGHKS, CDR2 YYEKEE (reference sequence). The CDR3 contains 16 residues. V was trimmed by 4 bases and J by 2 bases, leaving 19 bases between them. The CDR3, as DNA: TGTGCCAGCAGCCGCACCAACGACCGGACCCCCTACGAGCAGTACTTC. Amino acid sequence: CASSRTNDRTPYEQYF.

The V and J genes are TRBV5-4 and TRBJ2-7; perhaps TRBD2 as D (6 bases). V was cut by 2 bases and J by 2 bases, with 11 bases left in between. The CDR3 runs to 14 residues. Germline V gene lookup returns CDR1 SGHNT and CDR2 YYREEE (reference sequence). The CDR3 spells CASSFRDSTYEQYF. The CDR3 bases are TGTGCCAGCAGCTTCCGGGACTCAACCTACGAGCAGTACTTC.

V gene TRBV6-5 combines with J gene TRBJ2-5, with TRBD2 matching 9 bases. V gave up 0 bases and J gave up 5 bases; unmatched junction bases: 7. Germline assignment: CDR1 MNHEY and CDR2 SVGAGI. The CDR3 runs to 16 residues. CDR3 in amino acids: CASSYSGGGARETQYF. In DNA, the CDR3 is TGTGCCAGCAGTTACTCCGGCGGGGGGGCACGGGAGACCCAGTACTTC.

This clonotype has a single count. This sequence may be a read error, since a much larger clone differs from it by one base. The CDR3 bases are TGTGCCAGCATCTTAGCGCAGGGGGGGCGGGAGCCCCAGCATTTT. The encoded protein is CASILAQGGREPQHF. V and J are TRBV7-2 and TRBJ1-5; 7 bases map to TRBD1. The CDR3 totals 15 residues. Germline V gene data show CDR1 as SGHTA and CDR2 as FQGNSA.

CDR3 nucleotide sequence: TGTGCCAGCAGTTTAGATCCAGGGCGGCACGAGCAGTACTTC. As protein: CASSLDPGRHEQYF. The chain is built from TRBV12-3 or TRBV12-4 and TRBJ2-7; the D gene is possibly TRBD1 (5 bases). V lost 1 base, J lost 5 bases, and 12 bases lay in between. The CDR3 has 14 amino acids.